Ten or more counts support the clone carrying this T cell receptor beta chain. This record belongs to a study of T cell repertoires in cytomegalovirus infection. At the level of the study: It was the public TCR beta signatures that indicated both CMV infection and matching HLA type.

TCRdb fed the reads into MiXCR, producing one record per CDR3 protein. The table lists fewer than 550,000 distinct CDR3 sequences, about 15% of them singletons. In germline, CDR1 is SGHVS, CDR2 FNYEAQ. Deletions cut 2 bases from V and 5 bases from J, with 13 bases between. CDR3 size: 15 residues. The genes are TRBV7-6 and TRBJ2-1; D is possibly TRBD1 (7 bases). The TCR sequence derives from a human donor in good health (CMV status not recorded). Some clones in this sample may be carry-over from other donors' samples. Sequencing was carried out using CD8+ T cells from PBMCs. The CDR3 region is CASSLSRDSNNEQFF. The CDR3 DNA follows: TGTGCCAGCAGCTTATCGCGGGACAGTAACAATGAGCAGTTCTTC.